The 31 T cell receptor beta chains below all came from one sample that was sequenced in a study of OX40 agonist ivuxolimab in advanced cancers. Some clones are missing from TCRdb's copy, which holds only in-frame ones; the method was immunoSEQ multiplex PCR. The table has 100,000 to 120,000 clones, around 90% seen once; the top ten hold less than 0.35%. This sample comprised CD4+ or CD8+ T cells sorted from blood, obtained in a trial of the OX40 agonist ivuxolimab. These receptors all stem from an adult with an advanced solid tumor such as melanoma, head and neck, liver or kidney cancer.

The chain joins TRBV28 to TRBJ1-3; D possibly corresponds to TRBD1 (5 bases). Germline-derived CDR1 and CDR2 are MDHEN and SYDVKM. Trimming pared 4 bases from V and 7 bases from J, leaving 17 bases between. CDR3 size: 15 residues. The CDR3 bases are TGTGCCAGCAGTTCCCCTCGAGGGGTCGGGAACACCATATATTTT. Amino acids: CASSSPRGVGNTIYF.

This chain joins TRBV7-2 and TRBJ2-2, with 7 bases identical to TRBD1. V lost 5 bases to trimming and J lost 8 bases; unmatched junction nucleotides: 8. CDR3 length: 14 residues. Per germline, CDR1 SGHTA and CDR2 FQGNSA. In DNA form, the CDR3 reads TGTGCCAGCAGCCAAACAGGGGTTCCGGGGGAGCTGTTTTTT. Its translation is CASSQTGVPGELFF.

The rearrangement uses TRBV9 and TRBJ1-4; 7 nucleotides agree with TRBD1. The CDR3 contains 15 residues. The V segment lost 0 bases and the J segment 8 bases; nucleotides outside the gene matches: 7. Germline CDR1 SGDLS, CDR2 YYNGEE. CDR3 sequence: CASSVATGLGEKLFF. CDR3 DNA: TGTGCCAGCAGCGTAGCGACAGGGTTGGGAGAAAAACTGTTTTTT.

The CDR3 sequence: CSALDRGWSEAFF. CDR3 sequence (DNA): TGCAGCGCCCTGGACAGGGGTTGGTCTGAAGCTTTCTTT. The chain carries TRBV29-1 and TRBJ1-1; 9 bases fit TRBD1. V shed 7 bases, J shed 6 bases, and the junction held 9 bases outside the gene matches. The CDR3 is 13 residues long. The germline V gene encodes CDR1 SQVTM and CDR2 ANQGSEA. Full variable domain (remainder filled in from reference TRBV29-1 and TRBJ1-1): SAVISQKPSRDICQRGTSLTIQCQVDSQVTMMFWYRQQPGQSLTLIATANQGSEATYESGFVIDKFPISRPNLTFSTLTVSNMSPEDSSIYLCSALDRGWSEAFFGQGTRLTVV.

CDR3 in amino acids: CASSQDRGTDTQYF. The DNA for the CDR3 is TGTGCCAGCAGCCAAGATAGGGGCACAGATACGCAGTATTTT. The chain combines TRBV4-2 with TRBJ2-3, with D unresolved. The CDR3 runs 14 residues. Trimming took off 0 bases at V and 1 base at J, with 5 bases between the two ends. Germline lookup yields CDR1 LGHNA and CDR2 YNFKEQ.

The V and J genes are TRBV4-2 and TRBJ1-3; 7 bases agree with TRBD1. V gave up 3 bases and J gave up 1 base; unmatched junction bases: 9. This CDR3 has 17 amino acids. Germline-derived CDR1 and CDR2 are LGHNA and YNFKEQ. CDR3 DNA sequence: TGTGCCAGCAGCCATATTGGACAGGCAGTTTCTGGAAACACCATATATTTT. It specifies CASSHIGQAVSGNTIYF.

The chain has TRBV6-5 and TRBJ1-3, with TRBD1 matching 9 bases. This CDR3 comprises 14 residues. Germline V CDR1 and CDR2: MNHEY, SVGAGI. V lost 8 bases, J lost 4 bases, and 6 bases stayed unmatched. The CDR3 DNA is TGTGCCAGCTACAGGGGGCTACAAGGAAACACCATATATTTT. It yields the protein CASYRGLQGNTIYF.

This clone appeared a single time. The V call is TRBV27, the J call TRBJ2-3; 9 bases map to TRBD2. V was clipped by 8 bases and J by 2 bases; unmatched bases: 11. The CDR3 loop spans 16 amino acids. CDR1 and CDR2 (germline): MNHEY, SMNVEV (reference sequence). CDR3: CASGPQRGAHTDTQYF. The DNA for the CDR3 is TGTGCCAGCGGCCCCCAGCGGGGGGCTCACACAGATACGCAGTATTTT.

J is TRBJ1-5 and V is TRBV19; D gene ambiguous. The V end lost 3 bases, the J end lost 0 bases, and 9 bases lay between the germline ends. CDR3 length: 15 residues. Germline V gene sequence: CDR1 LNHDA, CDR2 SQIVND (reference sequence). The CDR3 is CASSITSYSNQPQHF. As DNA, the CDR3 is TGTGCCAGTAGTATTACCAGTTATAGCAATCAGCCCCAGCATTTT.

The chain combines TRBV19 with TRBJ1-2; D not certain. The CDR3 has 12 residues. Trimming pared 8 bases from V and 4 bases from J, leaving 11 bases between. The germline gives CDR1 LNHDA, CDR2 SQIVND (reference sequence). The CDR3 sequence is CASQDGIYGYTF. CDR3 DNA: TGTGCCAGTCAGGACGGAATCTATGGCTACACCTTC. Variable domain in full (rest from reference TRBV19 and TRBJ1-2): DGGITQSPKYLFRKEGQNVTLSCEQNLNHDAMYWYRQDPGQGLRLIYYSQIVNDFQKGDIAEGYSVSREKKESFPLTVTSAQKNPTAFYLCASQDGIYGYTFGSGTRLTVV.

This chain joins TRBV2 and TRBJ1-5, with 8 bases aligning to TRBD1. Germline lookup yields CDR1 SNHLY and CDR2 FYNNEI. V lost 6 bases, J lost 6 bases, and 13 bases stayed unmatched. CDR3 length: 16 residues. The CDR3, as DNA: TGTGCCAGCAGATCATCCAGGGGGCGCGATACTCAGCCCCAGCATTTT. This translates into CASRSSRGRDTQPQHF.

CDR3 in DNA: TGTGCCAGCAGCCAAGATAGAAGACAGGGTGGGGGTAGAGAAAAACTGTTTTTT. Protein product: CASSQDRRQGGGREKLFF. The rearrangement uses TRBV4-2 and TRBJ1-4, with TRBD1 matching 7 bases. There are 18 residues in the CDR3. V gave up 0 bases and J gave up 8 bases; unmatched junction bases: 15. Germline V gene lookup returns CDR1 LGHNA and CDR2 YNFKEQ.

This chain joins TRBV7-2 and TRBJ2-1; D may match TRBD1 or TRBD2 (6 bases each). Germline V gives CDR1 SGHTA, CDR2 FQGNSA. V lost 5 bases and J lost 5, with 10 bases in between. This CDR3 comprises 13 residues. The CDR3 reads CASSERGDNEQFF. The CDR3 DNA reads as TGTGCCAGCAGCGAGAGGGGGGACAATGAGCAGTTCTTC. Complete variable domain (other parts from reference TRBV7-2 and TRBJ2-1): GAGVSQSPSNKVTEKGKDVELRCDPISGHTALYWYRQSLGQGLEFLIYFQGNSAPDKSGLPSDRFSAERTGGSVSTLTIQRTQQEDSAVYLCASSERGDNEQFFGPGTRLTVL.

The gene calls are TRBV25-1 and TRBJ2-3, with 8 bases aligning to TRBD2. The CDR3 runs to 14 residues. Germline values: CDR1 MGHDK, CDR2 SYGVNS. V lost 4 bases and J lost 3; bases outside the gene matches: 3. The CDR3 coding sequence is TGTGCCAGCAGTGTTACGGGAGGGACAGATACGCAGTATTTT. Amino acids: CASSVTGGTDTQYF. Looking up the rest from reference TRBV25-1 and TRBJ2-3 gives the full variable domain: EADIYQTPRYLVIGTGKKITLECSQTMGHDKMYWYQQDPGMELHLIHYSYGVNSTEKGDLSSESTVSRIRTEHFPLTLESARPSHTSQYLCASSVTGGTDTQYFGPGTRLTVL.

The genes are TRBV6-6 and TRBJ2-2; a weak D match, TRBD2 (5 bases). Trimming left V 5 bases short and J 7 bases short, with 11 bases between. Germline V gives CDR1 MNHNY, CDR2 SVGAGI (reference sequence). The CDR3 is made up of 13 amino acids. The CDR3 loop reads CASSQQRDGELFF. Here the CDR3 DNA reads TGTGCCAGCAGTCAACAACGGGACGGGGAGCTGTTTTTT.

V is TRBV4-2 and J is TRBJ1-4, with D hard to call. Trimming took off 0 bases at V and 5 bases at J, with 13 bases between the two ends. The CDR3 extends over 16 amino acids. CDR1 and CDR2 from the germline V gene are LGHNA and YNFKEQ. The CDR3: CASSQDPTGSNEKLFF. The DNA for the CDR3 is TGTGCCAGCAGCCAAGATCCCACGGGCAGCAATGAAAAACTGTTTTTT.

J is TRBJ2-2 and V is TRBV6-6; TRBD1 is a possible D gene (6 bases). Germline-derived CDR1 and CDR2 are MNHNY and SVGAGI (reference sequence). The V gene lost 7 bases and the J gene lost 1 base, with 13 bases spanning the gap. The CDR3 is 15 residues long. CDR3 in DNA: TGTGCCAGCACCTACAGGGCAGGGAACACCGGGGAGCTGTTTTTT. Amino acids: CASTYRAGNTGELFF.

The V and J genes are TRBV20-1 and TRBJ2-1; 7 nucleotides match TRBD2. This CDR3 has 10 amino acids. Germline V gene sequence: CDR1 DFQATT, CDR2 SNEGSKA (reference sequence). CDR3 in DNA: TGCGGCTCGGGGGGAAATGAGCAGTTCTTC. Translation gives CGSGGNEQFF.

The rearrangement uses TRBV6-6 and TRBJ2-7; TRBD1 might be the D (6 bases). Germline values: CDR1 MNHNY, CDR2 SVGAGI (reference sequence). Trimming cost V 6 bases and J 0 bases, with 15 bases left between them. This CDR3 spans 15 amino acids. In DNA, the CDR3 is TGTGCCAGCAGCCCCCATACAGGGAGCTCCTACGAGCAGTACTTC. Protein product: CASSPHTGSSYEQYF.

The chain combines TRBV19 with TRBJ1-4, with D uncertain. The ends were cut back, 2 bases at V and 0 bases at J, with 7 bases in the middle. Germline V CDR1 and CDR2: LNHDA, SQIVND (reference sequence). This CDR3 is built from 15 residues. CDR3 loop: CASSIYAATNEKLFF. The CDR3 nucleotides are TGTGCCAGTAGTATATACGCTGCAACTAATGAAAAACTGTTTTTT.

This sequence joins TRBV2 and TRBJ1-1; 9 bases align to TRBD1. Germline V gene data show CDR1 as SNHLY and CDR2 as FYNNEI. CDR3 length: 15 amino acids. V trimming: 4 bases; J trimming: 5 bases; junction bases outside the gene matches: 8. This chain's CDR3 is CASSGVGQGKTEAFF. CDR3 sequence (DNA): TGTGCCAGCAGTGGGGTTGGACAGGGGAAGACTGAAGCTTTCTTT.

V and J are TRBV7-8 and TRBJ1-4; D is uncertain. The CDR3 runs to 16 residues. The V end was cut by 5 bases, the J end by 0 bases, with 13 bases between. CDR1 is SGHVS and CDR2 is FQNEAQ in the germline V gene. The CDR3 coding sequence is TGTGCCAGCAGCCCCCGGACTTTTGCAACTAATGAAAAACTGTTTTTT. Amino acid sequence: CASSPRTFATNEKLFF.

The rearrangement joins TRBV5-6 to TRBJ2-1; D not resolved. Per the germline V gene, CDR1 is SGHDT and CDR2 is YYEEEE. Deletions cut 4 bases from V and 9 bases from J, with 11 bases between. The CDR3 length is 12 residues. CDR3 in amino acids: CASSRPEIEQFF. CDR3 bases: TGTGCCAGCAGCCGCCCTGAGATTGAGCAGTTCTTC.

This rearrangement joins TRBV15 to TRBJ2-5, with TRBD1 matching 7 bases. CDR1 and CDR2 (germline): LNHNV, YYDKDF (reference sequence). CDR3 length equals 12 residues. V shed 7 bases and J 9 bases; nucleotides not matched to a gene: 8. The chain's CDR3 is CATIDRAGAQYF. The CDR3 DNA sequence: TGTGCCACCATTGACAGGGCCGGGGCCCAGTACTTC.

V is TRBV5-4 and J is TRBJ1-4; 7 bases are a match to TRBD1. Germline V gene data show CDR1 as SGHNT and CDR2 as YYREEE (reference sequence). This CDR3 contains 16 residues. Trimming removed 0 bases from V and 3 bases from J; junction bases left unmatched: 5. CDR3 in DNA: TGTGCCAGCAGCTTGGCCCCAACAGGGGCTAATGAAAAACTGTTTTTT. Its protein product is CASSLAPTGANEKLFF.

V gene TRBV5-5 combines with J gene TRBJ1-5; D is uncertain. Germline V gene sequence: CDR1 SGHKS, CDR2 YYEKEE (reference sequence). Trimming left V 0 bases short and J 4 bases short, with 5 bases between. The CDR3 contains 13 residues. DNA of the CDR3: TGTGCCAGCAGCTTGGCCCAGAATCAGCCCCAGCATTTT. It specifies CASSLAQNQPQHF.

The chain recombines TRBV30 with TRBJ2-1; D is unresolved. The V gene lost 0 bases and the J gene lost 4 bases, with 7 bases spanning the gap. Germline CDR1 reads GTSNPN; CDR2 reads SVGIG (reference sequence). The CDR3 contains 13 residues. CDR3 DNA sequence: TGTGCCTGGAGTGTACCAGTTTACAATGAGCAGTTCTTC. It encodes CAWSVPVYNEQFF.

CDR3 sequence (DNA): TGTGCCAGCAGCGTGGATCCCCATGAAGATGAGCAGTTCTTC. Translated, it gives CASSVDPHEDEQFF. V is TRBV9 and J is TRBJ2-1; D remains ambiguous. The CDR3 is 14 amino acids. Trimming took 2 bases from V and 8 from J, leaving 14 bases between them. CDR1 is SGDLS and CDR2 is YYNGEE in the germline V gene.

The chain joins TRBV30 to TRBJ1-5, with TRBD1 identical over 8 bases. This CDR3 has 13 residues. From germline, CDR1 is GTSNPN and CDR2 SVGIG (reference sequence). Trimming removed 7 bases from V and 9 bases from J; junction bases left unmatched: 11. The CDR3 protein is CAFSGQGRSPQHF. CDR3 nucleotide sequence: TGTGCCTTTTCAGGACAGGGCCGTTCGCCCCAGCATTTT.

This clone was seen only a few times. The chain uses TRBV5-1 and TRBJ1-1; possible D gene TRBD1, 6 bases. Looked up from germline, CDR1 is SGHRS and CDR2 is YFSETQ. This CDR3 spans 15 amino acids. The V gene lost 5 bases and the J gene lost 0 bases, with 14 bases spanning the gap. CDR3 DNA sequence: TGCGCCAGCAGAATCTCAGGGGTACTGAACACTGAAGCTTTCTTT. Amino acids: CASRISGVLNTEAFF.

The genes are TRBV5-1 and TRBJ2-3, with D possibly TRBD2 on 6 matching bases. This CDR3 is built from 16 residues. V shed 6 bases and J shed 1 base, with 18 bases lying between them. CDR1 is SGHRS, CDR2 YFSETQ, per germline. DNA for the CDR3: TGCGCCAGCACCCCCGCCCGGGCTAGCGGCACAGATACGCAGTATTTT. It specifies CASTPARASGTDTQYF.